Following are 10 T cell receptor beta chains from one sample sequenced in a study of CD8 T cells in ankylosing spondylitis. TCRdb processed the 5' RACE reads anew with MiXCR; each CDR3 protein has one entry. The data show about 230,000 distinct CDR3 sequences, with roughly 8.2% seen just once and more than 4.5% held by the top ten. The sequenced sample was blood, either unsorted or a sorted T cell fraction (not recorded which). These receptors came from a female donor with ankylosing spondylitis or in good health (not recorded which).

This clonotype has a count of ten or more. V and J are TRBV24-1 and TRBJ2-5; a possible D gene is TRBD2 (5 bases). The CDR3 spans 13 residues. V was pared by 5 bases and J by 5 bases, with 11 bases between. Per germline, CDR1 KGHDR and CDR2 SFDVKD. The CDR3 nucleotides read TGTGCCACCAGTGTCCCCGGACTTGAGACCCAGTACTTC. Amino acids: CATSVPGLETQYF.

This clonotype came up many times. The J gene is TRBJ1-5, the V gene TRBV4-1; D not resolved. The V end was cut by 3 bases, the J end by 7 bases, with 19 bases between. The CDR3 length is 16 residues. Germline lookup yields CDR1 MGHRA and CDR2 YSYEKL. Here the CDR3 DNA reads TGCGCCAGCAGCCATTCTTTAGCGCGGGAAGGGCAGCCCCAGCATTTT. It yields the protein CASSHSLAREGQPQHF.

As regards this clonotype: Its ends do not fully match the called genes, so a read error is possible. The gene calls are TRBV3-1 and TRBJ1-3, with no clear D. This CDR3 is 12 amino acids long. Germline CDR1 is LGHDT and CDR2 is YNNKEL (reference sequence). The CDR3 nucleotides read TGTGCCGGCAGCCCCTCCCGAAACACCATATATTTT. It specifies CAGSPSRNTIYF.

This clonotype was found many times. The chain has TRBV20-1 and TRBJ2-1; unclear D gene. The CDR3 consists of 11 residues. Germline CDR1 is DFQATT and CDR2 is SNEGSKA (reference sequence). Trimming left V 2 bases short and J 9 bases short, with 8 bases between. This CDR3 is CSARRLREQFF. The DNA for the CDR3 is TGCAGTGCTAGAAGGTTACGTGAGCAGTTCTTC.

In its sample, this clonotype was seen a few times. The V and J genes are TRBV4-3 and TRBJ2-7, with D uncertain. Germline CDR1 and CDR2: LGHNA and YSLEER. The CDR3 sequence is 16 residues long. Trimming removed 0 bases from V and 3 bases from J, with 15 bases in between. CDR3 nucleotides: TGCGCCAGCAGCCAAGATCCTGGCTCCACCCTCTACGAGCAGTACTTC. This translates into CASSQDPGSTLYEQYF.

This clonotype was seen ten or more times. V and J are TRBV5-1 and TRBJ2-1; TRBD2 aligns across 12 bases. Germline V lookup: CDR1 SGHRS, CDR2 YFSETQ. The CDR3 contains 15 residues. Germline trimming cut 4 bases from V and 3 bases from J; bases unmatched to any gene: 2. This chain's CDR3 is CASSETSGSYNEQFF. The CDR3 DNA follows: TGCGCCAGCAGCGAGACTAGCGGGAGCTACAATGAGCAGTTCTTC.

This clonotype appeared many times. The chain employs TRBV7-9 and TRBJ2-3, with 10 bases aligning to TRBD2. Germline loops: CDR1 SEHNR, CDR2 FQNEAQ (reference sequence). Trimming at V came to 5 bases and at J to 2 bases, leaving 4 bases not matched to a gene. This CDR3 has 15 residues. The CDR3 DNA sequence: TGTGCCAGCAGCCCTGGGACTAGCGACACAGATACGCAGTATTTT. Its protein is CASSPGTSDTDTQYF.

This rearrangement joins TRBV20-1 to TRBJ2-3; TRBD1 matches 7 bases. Germline assignment: CDR1 DFQATT and CDR2 SNEGSKA (reference sequence). V lost 5 bases, J lost 2 bases, and 4 bases stayed unmatched. The CDR3 runs 13 residues. The CDR3 DNA sequence: TGCAGTGCTCTGACAGGGTTCACAGATACGCAGTATTTT. It encodes CSALTGFTDTQYF.

The chain links TRBV28 to TRBJ2-1; tentatively, D is TRBD1 (6 bases). The germline V gene has CDR1 MDHEN and CDR2 SYDVKM. V was pared by 1 base and J by 5 bases, with 15 bases between. The CDR3 loop spans 16 amino acids. The CDR3 region has the DNA TGTGCCAGCAGTTTATATACAGGGAGCGGAGACAATGAGCAGTTCTTC. It encodes CASSLYTGSGDNEQFF.

This clonotype has ten or more counts. The junction departs from the called germline gene at one end, perhaps through a read error. The gene calls are TRBV5-1 and TRBJ1-1; D remains unclear. The V gene's germline CDR1 is SGHRS and CDR2 YFSETQ. The CDR3 contains 13 residues. DNA for the CDR3: TGTGCCAGCAGCTTGCCGGCAAACACTGAAGCTTTCTTT. As protein: CASSLPANTEAFF.